Detailed here is one TCR beta chain. These data belong to a study of T cell repertoires in ileal Crohn's disease. Method: immunoSEQ multiplex PCR; TCRdb's copy keeps in-frame clones and lacks some. The sample holds 15,000 to 20,000 clones, 55% to 85% seen once. Germline CDR1 MGHDK, CDR2 SYGVNS. The V end lost 4 bases, the J end lost 2 bases, and 17 bases lay between the germline ends. The CDR3 extends over 16 amino acids. Specified time point: neoterminal ileum biopsy at postoperative endoscopy, about 6 months after surgery. The clonotype comes from an adult with Crohn's disease. V gene TRBV25-1 combines with J gene TRBJ1-1, with D hard to call. The sequenced sample was ileal tissue. In nucleotides, the CDR3 is TGTGCCAGCAGTGGCTCGTCGGTCAACCTCAACACTGAAGCTTTCTTT. Protein sequence: CASSGSSVNLNTEAFF. The entire variable domain, with the rest obtained from reference TRBV25-1 and TRBJ1-1, is as follows: EADIYQTPRYLVIGTGKKITLECSQTMGHDKMYWYQQDPGMELHLIHYSYGVNSTEKGDLSSESTVSRIRTEHFPLTLESARPSHTSQYLCASSGSSVNLNTEAFFGQGTRLTVV.